Included here is one TCR beta chain sequence, with context. What it binds is not known. Primers included in the PCR were 60 Vbeta and 13 Jbeta primers. Method: immunoSEQ multiplex PCR; TCRdb's copy keeps in-frame clones and lacks some. The sample yields tens of thousands of clones, of which the top ten take up under 1.5%. These data originate in a study of cytomegalovirus exposure and HLA in healthy donors. Whole-study context: T cells numbering about 180 million yielded 95 million to 140 million unique TCR beta sequences in an earlier analysis. Membership in the Caucasian-associated ancestry cluster was found for about four fifths of a few hundred genotyped donors. Study-wide results and limits: Later analysis suggested most CMV-associated TCR beta chains were HLA-restricted. Indistinguishability led to the exclusion of some V segments, TRBV6-2 and TRBV6-3 included.

Germline V gene lookup returns CDR1 KGHSH and CDR2 LQKENI. The CDR3 has 13 residues. V lost 2 bases and J lost 4, with 9 bases in between. The sequenced material came from PBMCs. The sequence derives from a woman aged 55-70 years in good health and CMV-seronegative. The chain carries TRBV18 and TRBJ2-7; D gene unclear. This CDR3 reads CASSPDGSYEQYF. The DNA for the CDR3 is TGTGCCAGCTCACCAGATGGCTCGTACGAGCAGTACTTC.